This T cell receptor beta chain is from a study of cytomegalovirus exposure and HLA in healthy donors. About the research overall: In a previous analysis, 117 million unique TCR beta sequences were found from 170 million or so T cells. Study results and caveats: Investigators reported fewer than 200 TCR beta chains as tied to cytomegalovirus. Likely technical artifact: a cluster of highly shared sequence variants. Differences between HLA loci emerged in a later analysis of TCR association rates, with DRB1 most and HLA-C fewest.

The PCR made use of 60 Vbeta and 13 Jbeta primers. Clones were read by immunoSEQ multiplex PCR, and TCRdb kept only the in-frame ones, dropping some. The sample has 150,000 to 200,000 clones, under 80% seen once. Notes on this clone: Its antigen is undetermined.

Sequenced input: PBMCs. This receptor was obtained from a female donor in good health and CMV-seronegative.

CDR3 DNA: TGTGCCGGTGGGCAGGGGATGGCCGGGGAGCTGTTTTTT. It yields the protein CAGGQGMAGELFF. The V gene is TRBV10-3, the J gene TRBJ2-2; D possibly corresponds to TRBD1 (6 bases). This CDR3 comprises 13 residues. The V gene's germline CDR1 is ENHRY and CDR2 SYGVKD. V was trimmed by 11 bases and J by 6 bases, leaving 16 bases between them.